By its share, the clone carrying this T cell receptor beta chain is medium-sized (0.01 to 0.1%). Its target is unknown. The entry originates in a study of prognosis after radiotherapy for stage I lung cancer. Template was genomic DNA; TCR beta CDR3 amplified in two multiplex PCR rounds. The first PCR round targeted every TRBV and TRBJ gene with specific primers. From the multiplex PCR reads, TCRdb called clonotypes with MiXCR, one entry per CDR3 protein. Among some 15,000 distinct CDR3 sequences listed, approximately 30% were seen once. General observations from the study: The question of whether the expanded TCR clones were tumor-specific was not determined. When patients developed distant metastases, their Shannon entropy after stereotactic body radiation therapy was lower.

Sample collection consisted of around 6 milliliters of peripheral blood drawn at each of two time points. The V and J ends lost 0 bases and 9 bases respectively, with 13 bases between them. This CDR3 is built from 14 residues. Germline CDR1 SGDLS, CDR2 YYNGEE. The source of this sequence is a donor at least 50 years old with non-small cell lung cancer. The chain combines TRBV9 with TRBJ2-1; D remains unclear. This specimen consisted of PBMCs, obtained before or after stereotactic body radiation therapy (not recorded which). CDR3 coding DNA: TGTGCCAGCAGCGTAGTTACTTCACCAAGTGAGCAGTTCTTC. It specifies CASSVVTSPSEQFF.